Sequencing of this TCR beta chain was carried out in a study of T cells in Graves' hyperthyroidism and ophthalmopathy (dated by TCRdb to the late 2010s). Notes on the research overall: Peripheral blood samples were taken at the time of initial diagnosis, prior to any treatment. To identify TCR V-J signatures that set the groups apart, the researchers used a discovery cohort of 100 or so patients, made up of 43 with Graves' ophthalmopathy and 57 with stable Graves' hyperthyroidism. Prospective prediction of ophthalmopathy was tested in an independent validation cohort of 18 hyperthyroidism patients and around 16 patients who later progressed to ophthalmopathy. The 95 to 100 discovery patients were randomly divided into training and test sets at a 7:3 ratio. The study also compared thyroid tissue and blood T-cell repertoires from several Graves' hyperthyroidism patients. After sampling, hyperthyroidism patients received methimazole starting at 30 mg daily, and ophthalmopathy patients received high-dose intravenous methylprednisolone. The paper reports TCR Vbeta CDR3 sequencing of more than 120 peripheral blood samples: under 45 ophthalmopathy, some 80 hyperthyroidism and around 17 progressor patients. Study-wide findings and limitations: Ophthalmopathy was separated from stable hyperthyroidism by a 13 V-J signature model, with 85% to 90% sensitivity and around 81% specificity obtained in cross-validation and 80%/75% obtained in testing. In validation, the model predicted progression to ophthalmopathy a median of about 6.5 months before onset, with around 70% sensitivity and just under 75% specificity. No statistical method was used to fix the sample size in advance, and group allocation was not hidden from the investigators. Most expanded thyroid clonotypes (frequency above 0.001) were also detected in blood, suggesting blood repertoires may reflect thyroid immune responses.

This clonotype was counted a few times. What this receptor recognizes is not known. Base qualities are not provided; no much larger clone lies one nucleotide away. Amplification of TCR beta CDR3 regions was carried out from RNA transcripts. A first-round RT-PCR of the TCR CDR3 used the HTBI primer set with the Qiagen OneStep RT-PCR kit. Libraries were constructed in a second round of multiplex PCR, after which size selection and purification were carried out. Libraries were sequenced paired-end with 100 bp reads on an Illumina HiSeq2000. The authors' analysis ran thus. SOAPnuke was used to process the raw data, removing reads that contained adapters or uncalled bases, had a mean Phred below 15, or lacked an exact match to the constant primer or identifier. High-quality paired reads were merged with COPE v1.2.5, and unique nucleotide sequences were defined as clonotypes. MiTCR v1.1 was used to align the clonotypes against IMGT TRBV, TRBD and TRBJ reference segments. The analysis included only V-J combinations with a frequency above 0.0001, which together covered more than 99% of the repertoires. A TCS score was defined as the ratio of F50 (clonal expansion) to E x V (chaos), with BLOSUM62-based TCRdist applied between CDR3 peptides within each V-J. Welch's t-statistics and random forest reduced roughly 540 V-J features to 10 to 15, which were used in a naive Bayes classifier (R e1071). TCRdb itself trimmed the public reads at Q25 with fastp, ran MiXCR and retained productive beta chains. Rows are unified per CDR3 protein, each entry keeping the most common DNA and genes. TCRdb's processing, not the study's, gives the V and J calls here. In this sample the table shows under 300,000 distinct CDR3 sequences, roughly 13% of which occur a single time. 7% to 9.5% of the sample is held by the ten biggest clonotypes.

Trimming at the junction amounts to 7 bases on V and 4 bases on J, and the germline ends lie 16 bases apart. From its cysteine to its phenylalanine, the CDR3 spans 15 amino acids. Only CDR3 DNA is held: 45 bases, read in frame from base 1. From a lookup of the germline V gene (reference sequence), CDR1 and CDR2 are SEHNR and FQNEAQ. Stable Graves' hyperthyroidism was defined as the absence of progression to ophthalmopathy over 18 months of follow-up. Hyperthyroidism patients were newly diagnosed, had a disease duration of under 2 months, and were aged 18 to 65 years. The study excluded patients with uncontrolled infections, other autoimmune diseases, pregnancy or lactation. Diagnoses relied on clinical symptoms, serum thyroxine and TRAb, thyroid ultrasound and orbital computed tomography. Ficoll-Paque density gradient centrifugation was used to isolate PBMCs from under 11 ml of fresh peripheral blood. Trizol reagent was used to extract total RNA, and RNA quality was then checked on an Agilent 2100 Bioanalyzer.

The V gene is TRBV7-9 and the J gene is TRBJ2-2; D gene: possibly TRBD2, on 6 matching bases. This clonotype was obtained from a woman in her forties with Graves' hyperthyroidism. The sample was blood. The nucleotide sequence reads TGTGCCAGCATTTCTCGGAGGGCCGGCACCGGGGAGCTGTTTTTT. The translation is CASISRRAGTGELFF.